This is a list of T cell receptor beta chains from one sample in a study of blood T cell repertoires in COVID-19. TCRdb's copy holds only in-frame clones and misses some; the assay was immunoSEQ multiplex PCR. This sample has around 120,000 clones, with approximately 84% found just once. Sequencing was done on a sample of peripheral blood. These receptors all stem from a man in his sixties or seventies with active or convalescent COVID-19. Both conserved end residues are part of each CDR3. D genes are given only for firm matches. The size field is filled for only some rows; it gives once, few, many or a size class.

j_call | clone_size | v_call | d_call | cdr3_aa | cdr3_nt
TRBJ2-4 | NA | TRBV6-5 | TRBD1 | CASSRDRIAKNIQYF | TGTGCCAGCAGTCGGGACAGAATAGCCAAAAACATTCAGTACTTC
TRBJ1-1 | NA | TRBV27 | NA | CASSFLGAIEAFF | TGTGCCAGCAGTTTTCTTGGGGCGATTGAAGCTTTCTTT
TRBJ1-6 | once | TRBV6-5 | NA | CATQQGTLHF | TGTGCCACCCAACAGGGCACCCTCCACTTT
TRBJ2-5 | NA | TRBV4-1 | TRBD2 | CASSQTHASGRAETQYF | TGCGCCAGCAGCCAAACCCATGCTAGCGGGAGGGCAGAGACCCAGTACTTC
TRBJ2-7 | NA | TRBV11-1 | TRBD1 | CASSSLGQGSSYEQYF | TGTGCCAGCAGCAGCCTGGGACAGGGAAGCTCCTACGAGCAGTACTTC
TRBJ2-1 | NA | TRBV7-2 | NA | CASSLEGRSYNEQFF | TGTGCCAGCAGCTTGGAGGGCCGTTCCTACAATGAGCAGTTCTTC
TRBJ2-2 | NA | TRBV7-3 | NA | CASADRNTGELFF | TGTGCCAGCGCAGACAGGAACACCGGGGAGCTGTTTTTT
TRBJ2-7 | NA | TRBV7-2 | TRBD2 | CASSPIAGPYEQYF | TGTGCCAGCAGCCCTATAGCGGGGCCCTACGAGCAGTACTTC
TRBJ1-5 | NA | TRBV30 | NA | CAWSGREGQPQHF | TGTGCCTGGTCGGGCAGGGAGGGACAGCCCCAGCATTTT
TRBJ2-3 | once | TRBV6-1 | TRBD2 | CASSGRSSGRASDTQYF | TGTGCCAGCAGTGGCCGATCTAGCGGGAGGGCGTCTGATACGCAGTATTTT
TRBJ2-2 | NA | TRBV13 | NA | CASSLTGYGELFF | TGTGCCAGCAGCTTAACAGGGTACGGGGAGCTGTTTTTT
TRBJ1-5 | few | TRBV18 | NA | CASSPQRGQTNQPQHF | TGTGCCAGCTCACCACAGCGGGGACAAACTAATCAGCCCCAGCATTTT
TRBJ1-1 | NA | TRBV28 | TRBD1 | CASRRTGDNTEAFF | TGTGCCAGCAGACGGACAGGGGACAACACTGAAGCTTTCTTT
TRBJ1-6 | NA | TRBV18 | NA | CASSPREAGVNSPLHF | TGTGCCAGCTCACCACGCGAAGCAGGGGTCAATTCACCCCTCCACTTT
TRBJ2-7 | NA | TRBV9 | NA | CASSVALVPSGEQYF | TGTGCCAGCAGCGTAGCTCTGGTCCCTTCGGGGGAGCAGTACTTC
TRBJ2-7 | NA | TRBV3-1/TRBV3-2 | TRBD1 | CASSLRTGADKQYF | TGTGCCAGCAGCCTCCGGACAGGGGCGGACAAGCAGTACTTC
TRBJ2-2 | NA | TRBV28 | NA | CASSLAQITGELFF | TGTGCCAGCAGTTTAGCACAGATCACCGGGGAGCTGTTTTTT
TRBJ2-2 | NA | TRBV7-3 | NA | CASSPGRGGELFF | TGTGCCAGCAGCCCCGGTCGAGGCGGGGAGCTGTTTTTT
TRBJ1-2 | once | TRBV28 | NA | CASMAGANYGYTF | TGTGCCAGCATGGCAGGGGCTAACTATGGCTACACCTTC
TRBJ1-5 | NA | TRBV6-5 | NA | CASSPVGARQPQHF | TGTGCCAGCAGCCCCGTGGGGGCTCGTCAGCCCCAGCATTTT
TRBJ1-5 | once | TRBV6-2/TRBV6-3 | TRBD1 | CASSFRTGGFGNQPQHF | TGTGCCAGCAGTTTCCGGACAGGGGGCTTCGGCAATCAGCCCCAGCATTTT
TRBJ1-1 | many | TRBV12-3/TRBV12-4 | NA | CASSLAANTEAFF | TGTGCCAGCAGTTTGGCGGCGAACACTGAAGCTTTCTTT
TRBJ2-3 | NA | TRBV25-1 | NA | CASSVASESSTDTQYF | TGTGCCAGCAGTGTGGCTAGCGAAAGTAGCACAGATACGCAGTATTTT
TRBJ1-2 | once | TRBV9 | NA | CASSVAGLTNYGYTF | TGTGCCAGCAGCGTAGCGGGATTGACTAACTATGGCTACACCTTC
TRBJ2-1 | NA | TRBV28 | TRBD2 | CASRSRLAGDGYNEQFF | TGTGCCAGCAGGTCCAGACTAGCGGGAGACGGGTATAATGAGCAGTTCTTC
TRBJ1-2 | few | TRBV5-1 | NA | CASSLVGGNYGYTF | TGCGCCAGCAGCTTGGTTGGAGGGAACTATGGCTACACCTTC
TRBJ1-4 | NA | TRBV29-1 | NA | CSVASPGRGEKLFF | TGCAGCGTTGCGTCCCCTGGGAGGGGTGAAAAACTGTTTTTT
TRBJ2-7 | NA | TRBV7-9 | NA | CASSLEGGGTYEQYF | TGTGCCAGCAGCTTAGAGGGAGGGGGGACCTACGAGCAGTACTTC
TRBJ2-7 | NA | TRBV11-2 | TRBD2 | CASSLTSGSSLFGEQYF | TGTGCCAGCAGCTTGACTAGCGGGAGTTCATTGTTCGGCGAGCAGTACTTC
TRBJ1-1 | few | TRBV6-5 | TRBD1 | CASSYGDRVNTEAFF | TGTGCCAGCAGTTACGGGGACAGAGTGAACACTGAAGCTTTCTTT
TRBJ1-2 | NA | TRBV19 | TRBD1 | CASAEGQGWGYTF | TGTGCCAGTGCCGAGGGACAGGGGTGGGGCTACACCTTC
TRBJ2-2 | NA | TRBV7-8 | TRBD2 | CASSPRGGRGQSGELFF | TGTGCCAGCAGCCCACGGGGCGGGAGGGGACAGAGCGGGGAGCTGTTTTTT